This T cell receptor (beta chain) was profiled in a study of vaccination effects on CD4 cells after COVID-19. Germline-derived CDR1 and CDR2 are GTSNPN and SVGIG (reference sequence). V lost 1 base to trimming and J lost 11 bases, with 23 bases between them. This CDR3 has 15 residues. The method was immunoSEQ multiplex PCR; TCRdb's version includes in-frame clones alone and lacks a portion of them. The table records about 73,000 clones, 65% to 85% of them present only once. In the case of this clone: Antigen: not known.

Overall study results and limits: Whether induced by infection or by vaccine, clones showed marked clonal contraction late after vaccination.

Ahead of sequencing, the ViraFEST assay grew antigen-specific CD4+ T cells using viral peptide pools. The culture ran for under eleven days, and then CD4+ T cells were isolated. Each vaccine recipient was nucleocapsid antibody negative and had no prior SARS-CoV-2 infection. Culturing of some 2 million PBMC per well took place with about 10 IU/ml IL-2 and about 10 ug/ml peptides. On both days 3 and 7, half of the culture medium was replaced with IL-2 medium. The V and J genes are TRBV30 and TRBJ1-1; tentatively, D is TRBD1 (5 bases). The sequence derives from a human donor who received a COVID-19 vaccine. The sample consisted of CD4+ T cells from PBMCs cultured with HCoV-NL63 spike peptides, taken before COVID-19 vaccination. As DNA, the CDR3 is TGTGCCTGGAGTGCCCATTTGGCAGGGAGGAATGAGGCTTTCTTT. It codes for CAWSAHLAGRNEAFF.